Listed below are T cell receptor beta chains from one sample, sequenced in a study of CD8+CD57+ T cells in acquired aplastic anemia. TCRdb re-analysed the reads in MiXCR, keeping a single row per CDR3 protein. The sample gives about 150,000 distinct CDR3 sequences, about 48% of which show up once; 12% is in the top ten. Sequencing was done on a sample of sorted CD4+, CD8+, or CD8+CD57+ T cells (not recorded which) from PBMCs. These receptors were collected from a human donor with aplastic anemia. Each CDR3 is given with its conserved first and last residue.

>TRBV3-1
CASSPHDLGQMNQPQHF
>TRBV3-1
CASSYGVVAGGYNEQFF
>TRBV19
CASIYSGATGELFF
>TRBV29-1
CSVKRGATEAFF
>TRBV24-1
CATSREHTEAFF
>TRBV19
CASRADRGAEKLFF
>TRBV2
CASSEVGGGGYTF
>TRBV6-1
CASRDWETQYF
>TRBV2
CASSPGSTNYGYTF
>TRBV27
CASRRSTGEDGYTF
>TRBV11-3
CASSLSQDGEAFF
>TRBV7-2
CASSQEDKDTEAFF
>TRBV2
CATKAGGSTDTQYF
>TRBV7-3
CASSLMPERQETQYF
>TRBV4-1
CASSQVGTGMAFF
>TRBV24-1
CATLAGASYEQYF
>TRBV24-1
CATSLKGGTEAFF
>TRBV7-9
CASSLEGRLTGELFF
>TRBV10-3
CAISEKGGWAHLTEAFF
>TRBV19
CASSMGYTF
>TRBV2
CAGTIGDSSYEQYF
>TRBV20-1
CSARGVLEQYF
>TRBV7-8
CASGLGQETQYF
>TRBV5-4
CASRGYTYNEQFF
>TRBV7-3
CASSWGLAGGPTGELFF